This T cell receptor (beta chain) appears in the sequencing data of a study of regulatory T cells in long-lasting Graves disease. Described time point: newly diagnosed GD, antithyroid drugs for less than 3 months. The TCR library was made from RNA that had been extracted from PBMCs in TRIzol. This CDR3 is built from 13 residues. CDR1 is DFQATT and CDR2 is SNEGSKA in the germline V gene (reference sequence). This clonotype has a single count. What it binds is unknown. The germline gene is not matched at one end of the junction; a read error may be the cause. CDR3-region Arm-PCR and iRepertoire HTBI primers produced the TCR beta libraries. Via MiXCR, TCRdb re-called the multiplex PCR reads, giving one row per CDR3 protein. The data hold 400,000 to 450,000 distinct CDR3 sequences, with roughly 15% observed a single time. Study conclusions and caveats: Favored usage of TRBV28, TRBJ1-2 and TRBJ2-5 was recorded in persistent disease.

This sample also appeared in a second study, on T cells in Graves' hyperthyroidism and ophthalmopathy.

The material sequenced was peripheral blood mononuclear cells (PBMCs), taken at new diagnosis, from a patient treated with antithyroid drugs. The TCR was taken from a woman in her thirties with Graves disease. The chain links TRBV20-1 to TRBJ2-1, with a tentative D call TRBD2 (6 bases). For the CDR3, the DNA is TGCAGTGCTAGAGAGTTTAGCGGTAATGATCAGTTCTTC. Translating gives CSAREFSGNDQFF.